The source of this TCR beta chain is a study of Graves' ophthalmopathy and Graves' hyperthyroidism. At the level of the study: At initial diagnosis, peripheral blood was obtained, and this preceded any treatment.

Ophthalmopathy in the donors was of moderate-to-severe activity, with CAS ≥3, NOSPECS ≥4 and duration under 3 months. The germline CDR1 and CDR2 sequences are LNHDA and SQIVND (reference sequence). Unmatched junction bases numbered 3, after V lost 2 bases and J lost 2 bases. The CDR3 has 15 amino acids. RNA served as the template for amplifying TCR beta CDR3 regions. Amplification began with first-round RT-PCR using HTBI primers, then second-round multiplex PCR was performed. TCRdb re-analysed the multiplex PCR reads in MiXCR, keeping a single row per CDR3 protein. The table includes hundreds of thousands of distinct CDR3 sequences, roughly 39% detected once.

The chain carries TRBV19 and TRBJ1-2; 9 nucleotides line up with TRBD1. Input material: peripheral blood. The sequence was obtained from an adult man with Graves' ophthalmopathy. The DNA for the CDR3 is TGTGCCAGTAGTATAAACGACAGGGGGAACTATGGCTACACCTTC. Protein product: CASSINDRGNYGYTF.